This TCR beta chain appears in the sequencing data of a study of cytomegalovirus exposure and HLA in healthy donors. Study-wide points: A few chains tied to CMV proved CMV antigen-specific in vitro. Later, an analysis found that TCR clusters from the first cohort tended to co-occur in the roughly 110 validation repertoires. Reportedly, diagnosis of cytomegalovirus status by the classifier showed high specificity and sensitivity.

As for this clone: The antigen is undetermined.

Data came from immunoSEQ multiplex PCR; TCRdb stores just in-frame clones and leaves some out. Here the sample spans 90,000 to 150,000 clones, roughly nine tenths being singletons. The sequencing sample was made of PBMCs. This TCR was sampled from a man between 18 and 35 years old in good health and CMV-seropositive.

This CDR3 is CASSQAGGEWQYF. Written as DNA, the CDR3 is TGTGCCAGCAGCCAAGCGGGGGGGGAATGGCAGTACTTC. The V call is TRBV4-2, the J call TRBJ2-7; 8 bases are a match to TRBD2. In germline, CDR1 is LGHNA, CDR2 YNFKEQ. V lost 1 base and J lost 9; bases outside the gene matches: 5. This CDR3 comprises 13 residues.